The 18 T cell receptor beta chains below come from one sample, sequenced in a study of blood T cell repertoires in COVID-19. Repertoires were generated with immunoSEQ multiplex PCR, while TCRdb's copy carries only in-frame clones and drops some. Of 200,000 to 250,000 clones in the sample, approximately 81% are singletons; the top ten hold more than 8.5%. The sample taken for sequencing was PBMCs or T cells enriched from blood (not recorded which). The receptors shown here come from a woman between 50 and 59 years old with acute COVID-19.

This rearrangement joins TRBV11-2 to TRBJ2-7; a weak D match, TRBD2 (6 bases). The ends were cut back, 1 base at V and 6 bases at J, with 19 bases in the middle. This CDR3 spans 16 amino acids. CDR1 and CDR2 from the germline V gene are SGHAT and FQNNGV. CDR3 coding DNA: TGTGCCAGCAGCTTAGTGGAGGGGACTGGGAAAATCGAGCAGTACTTC. Its translation is CASSLVEGTGKIEQYF.

This clone has a single count. The rearrangement uses TRBV30 and TRBJ2-5; 13 nucleotides match TRBD2. The CDR3 sequence is 14 residues long. Germline values: CDR1 GTSNPN, CDR2 SVGIG (reference sequence). After removal of 3 bases from V and 13 bases from J, the junction contained 11 bases not matched to a gene. CDR3 nucleotides: TGTGCCTGGAGACTAGCGGGAGGGCCGCCTCTTTGGTACTTC. Translating it yields CAWRLAGGPPLWYF.

This clone was counted between two and nine times. The V call is TRBV7-2, the J call TRBJ2-1; 8 positions agree with TRBD2. The CDR3 spans 15 residues. Losses at the gene ends were 4 bases for V and 4 bases for J; bases not matched to a gene: 6. Germline V gene lookup returns CDR1 SGHTA and CDR2 FQGNSA. The CDR3 reads CASSSTSGQYNEQFF. CDR3 DNA sequence: TGTGCCAGCAGCTCTACTAGCGGTCAGTACAATGAGCAGTTCTTC.

The chain couples TRBV15 to TRBJ2-7, with 12 bases identical to TRBD2. V gave up 0 bases and J gave up 6 bases; unmatched junction bases: 15. Germline V gene sequence: CDR1 LNHNV, CDR2 YYDKDF (reference sequence). The CDR3 is 19 amino acids. CDR3: CATSRDKASGRANYVEQYF. The CDR3 bases are TGTGCCACCAGCAGAGATAAGGCTAGCGGGAGGGCCAACTACGTCGAGCAGTACTTC.

The chain couples TRBV6-1 to TRBJ1-3; a weak D match, TRBD1 (5 bases). Germline V gene data show CDR1 as MNHNS and CDR2 as SASEGT. The V end lost 2 bases, the J end lost 3 bases, and 11 bases lay between the germline ends. There are 15 residues in the CDR3. The CDR3 DNA is TGTGCCAGCAGTGAAAGTGGGACTCGTGGAAACACCATATATTTT. Encoded protein: CASSESGTRGNTIYF.

This clone was picked up a small number of times. The gene calls are TRBV18 and TRBJ1-2; D is uncertain. CDR3 size: 13 residues. Germline CDR1 and CDR2: KGHSH and LQKENI. Trimming cost V 3 bases and J 6 bases, with 11 bases left between them. CDR3: CASSPAASDGYTF. As DNA, the CDR3 is TGTGCCAGCTCACCGGCAGCGTCGGATGGCTACACCTTC.

The J gene is TRBJ1-2, the V gene TRBV3-1 (or the pseudogene TRBV3-2); weak D call: TRBD1 (6 bases). Trimming stripped 0 bases from V and 11 bases from J, with 19 bases between. This CDR3 is built from 15 residues. Germline CDR1 LGHDT, CDR2 YNNKEL (reference sequence). CDR3 in DNA: TGTGCCAGCAGCCAAGAGGGGGCAGGTTTTAATCCGTACACCTTC. This gives the protein CASSQEGAGFNPYTF.

CDR3 sequence (DNA): TGTGCCAGCAGCTTCCCCGACAGATACACTGAAGCTTTCTTT. Translated, it gives CASSFPDRYTEAFF. The chain has TRBV7-2 and TRBJ1-1; TRBD1 is a possible D gene (5 bases). CDR3 length equals 14 residues. V gave up 3 bases and J gave up 3 bases, with 11 bases separating them. From germline, CDR1 is SGHTA and CDR2 FQGNSA.

The chain is built from TRBV27 and TRBJ2-7; possibly TRBD1 for D (6 bases). This CDR3 is 13 amino acids long. Trimming took off 8 bases at V and 3 bases at J, with 14 bases between the two ends. Germline CDR1 MNHEY, CDR2 SMNVEV (reference sequence). The CDR3 protein is CASSTGTSYEQYF. CDR3 sequence (DNA): TGTGCCAGCTCGACAGGAACAAGCTACGAGCAGTACTTC.

The chain joins TRBV2 to TRBJ2-7; D is unresolved. Germline V CDR1 and CDR2: SNHLY, FYNNEI. This CDR3 contains 13 residues. V lost 3 bases and J 3 bases, leaving 9 bases between the germline ends. The CDR3 region is CASSDRPLYEQYF. Written as DNA, the CDR3 is TGTGCCAGCAGTGACAGGCCCCTCTACGAGCAGTACTTC.

This clone was seen only a few times. The gene calls are TRBV14 and TRBJ2-2, with D perhaps matching TRBD1 (6 bases). Germline CDR1 and CDR2: SGHDN and FVKESK. CDR3 length: 19 amino acids. V lost 6 bases, J lost 2 bases, and 25 bases lay in between. CDR3 DNA: TGTGCCAGCAGACTTCCAGTCCTCAGGGGCCACGTCAACACCGGGGAGCTGTTTTTT. Translated, it gives CASRLPVLRGHVNTGELFF.

Notes on this clone: One end of the junction varies from germline; a read error may be responsible. The chain has TRBV30 and TRBJ1-4; D not resolved. CDR1 GTSNPN and CDR2 SVGIG come from the germline V gene (reference sequence). This CDR3 has 11 amino acids. The CDR3 is CAWKTNEKLFF. CDR3 in DNA: TGTGCCTGGAAGACTAACGAAAAACTGTTTTTT. Drawing the rest from reference TRBV30 and TRBJ1-4, the complete variable domain is SQTIHQWPATLVQPVGSPLSLECTVEGTSNPNLYWYRQAAGRGLQLLFYSVGIGQISSEVPQNLSASRPQDRQFILSSKKLLLSDSGFYLCAWKTNEKLFFGSGTQLSVL.

This clone occurred many times. The chain joins TRBV5-5 to TRBJ2-7, with TRBD1 matching 7 bases. With V trimmed by 1 base and J by 2 bases, 3 bases remained unmatched. Germline-derived CDR1 and CDR2 are SGHKS and YYEKEE (reference sequence). The CDR3 consists of 14 residues. The CDR3 nucleotides are TGTGCCAGCAGCTTGAGGACAGGAACCTACGAGCAGTACTTC. It codes for CASSLRTGTYEQYF.

This chain connects TRBV7-8 to TRBJ2-7; D is perhaps TRBD1 (6 bases). Germline CDR1 reads SGHVS; CDR2 reads FQNEAQ. Trimming left V 1 base short and J 1 base short, with 11 bases between. The CDR3 contains 15 residues. CDR3 nucleotides: TGTGCCAGCAGCTTAGATCAGGGGATATCCTACGAGCAGTACTTC. Protein product: CASSLDQGISYEQYF.

The gene calls are TRBV30 and TRBJ2-1, with 8 nucleotides matching TRBD2. The J segment lost 7 bases and the V segment lost 3 bases, leaving 8 bases of the junction unmatched. The CDR3 totals 14 residues. Looked up from germline, CDR1 is GTSNPN and CDR2 is SVGIG (reference sequence). CDR3 DNA sequence: TGTGCCTGGAGCCCAACCGGGACTAGGAATGAGCAGTTCTTC. Its protein product is CAWSPTGTRNEQFF.

The sample holds a few counts of this clone. This sequence joins TRBV12-3 or TRBV12-4 and TRBJ1-4; TRBD1 is a possible D gene (6 bases). V was clipped by 8 bases and J by 8 bases, with 15 bases between them. This CDR3 spans 13 amino acids. The CDR3 loop is CASHSRGNEKLFF. For the CDR3, the DNA is TGTGCCAGCCATTCCAGGGGAAACGAAAAACTGTTTTTT.

The rearrangement joins TRBV30 to TRBJ2-5, with D possibly TRBD1 on 5 matching bases. Looked up from germline, CDR1 is GTSNPN and CDR2 is SVGIG (reference sequence). This CDR3 comprises 13 residues. V dropped 3 bases and J dropped 2 bases, with 10 bases sitting between them. The CDR3 coding sequence is TGTGCCTGGAGCTACAGGACACAAGAGACCCAGTACTTC. It is translated as CAWSYRTQETQYF.

The rearrangement uses TRBV10-3 and TRBJ2-7; TRBD2 might be the D (5 bases). Between the trimmed V and J ends, which lost 2 bases and 9 bases, there was a span of 14 bases. Germline lookup yields CDR1 ENHRY and CDR2 SYGVKD. This CDR3 has 13 residues. CDR3 in amino acids: CAISERAGAGQYF. As DNA, the CDR3 is TGTGCCATCAGTGAGCGGGCCGGCGCGGGGCAGTACTTC.